This T cell receptor beta chain was documented in a study of response to subunit inactivated influenza vaccine. Study-wide findings and caveats: Each seasonal influenza vaccination recruits few new T cells, the authors suggested.

Germline CDR1 DFQATT, CDR2 SNEGSKA (reference sequence). Trimming cost V 6 bases and J 0 bases, with 11 bases left between them. This CDR3 comprises 13 residues. This clonotype has only a few counts. Its matching antigen is unknown. One entry per CDR3 protein, called by TCRdb with MiXCR from the RT-PCR reads. The sample lists around 530,000 distinct CDR3 sequences, approximately 15% occurring once. This material consisted of CD4+ T cells sorted from PBMCs, taken around 2 years after vaccination. This chain links TRBV20-1 with TRBJ1-2; D ambiguous. This clonotype was obtained from a man aged 45-69 years who received an inactivated influenza vaccine. CDR3 coding DNA: TGCAGTGCGCCCGACCTATCTAACTATGGCTACACCTTC. Translation: CSAPDLSNYGYTF.